The sequence of this T cell receptor (beta chain) was determined in a study of tumor-infiltrating lymphocytes in primary liver carcinoma. Turning to the study itself: Measuring about 4.2 to 10 cm across, the tumors were staged as T1-T3 N0M0.

General study findings and limits: Appearing in all five tumor regions was true of only about 8-25% of top clones.

Germline lookup yields CDR1 SGDLS and CDR2 YYNGEE. The CDR3 contains 18 residues. Regarding this clonotype: Antigen specificity is unknown. The junction departs from germline at one end; a sequencing error may be responsible.

Without any cell sorting, roughly 18-34 mg of bulk tissue yielded co-extracted RNA and DNA. Separate regions, five per tumor, were sampled. Tumor samples uniformly had over 85% viable tumor cells. The researchers produced TCR beta cDNA from around 0.5 ug total RNA with a constant-region primer. A slightly modified ARM-PCR protocol with three nested multiplex PCR rounds produced these TCR beta libraries. The first two PCR rounds, approximately 10 cycles each, used TRBV1-TRBV30 forward primers and a C-beta reverse primer. Each CDR3 protein gets one entry after TCRdb re-called the multiplex PCR reads with MiXCR. The sample consists of nearly 45,000 distinct CDR3 sequences, about three quarters of them appearing once.

The sequence was collected from a middle-aged man with primary liver carcinoma and hepatitis B virus infection. Input material: liver tumor tissue from sampling region 2. This sample's subset: tumor region T2, inferior pole. The chain links TRBV9 to TRBJ2-6; possible D gene TRBD2, 5 bases. The CDR3 DNA is TGTACCAGCAGCGTATGGGCGGGTTTACTCTCTGGGGCCAACGTCCTGACTTTC. This encodes CTSSVWAGLLSGANVLTF.